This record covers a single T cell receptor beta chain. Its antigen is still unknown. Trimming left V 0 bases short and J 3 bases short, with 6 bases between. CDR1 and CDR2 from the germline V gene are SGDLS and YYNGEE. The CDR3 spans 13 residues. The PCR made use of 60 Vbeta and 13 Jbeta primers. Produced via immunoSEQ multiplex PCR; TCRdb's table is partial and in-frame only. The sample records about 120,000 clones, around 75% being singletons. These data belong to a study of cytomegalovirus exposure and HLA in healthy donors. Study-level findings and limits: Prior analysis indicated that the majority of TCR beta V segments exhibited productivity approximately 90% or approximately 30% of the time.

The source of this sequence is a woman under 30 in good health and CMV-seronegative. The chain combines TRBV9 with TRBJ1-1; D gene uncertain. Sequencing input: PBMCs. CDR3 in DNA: TGTGCCAGCAGCGTAGCCAGTTACACTGAAGCTTTCTTT. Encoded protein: CASSVASYTEAFF.